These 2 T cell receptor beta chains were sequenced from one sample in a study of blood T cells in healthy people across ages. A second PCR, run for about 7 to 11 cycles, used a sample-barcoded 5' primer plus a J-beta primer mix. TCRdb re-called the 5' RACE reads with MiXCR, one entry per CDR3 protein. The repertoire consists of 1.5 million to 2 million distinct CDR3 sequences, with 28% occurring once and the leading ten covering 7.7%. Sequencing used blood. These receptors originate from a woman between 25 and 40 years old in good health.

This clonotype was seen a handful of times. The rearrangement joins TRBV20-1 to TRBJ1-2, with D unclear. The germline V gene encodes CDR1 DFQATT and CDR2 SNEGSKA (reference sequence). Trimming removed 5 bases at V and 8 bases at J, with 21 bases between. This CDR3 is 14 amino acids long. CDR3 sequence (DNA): TGCAGTGCTCAACCTGAGACTGCATTGGGAGGCTACACCTTC. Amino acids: CSAQPETALGGYTF.

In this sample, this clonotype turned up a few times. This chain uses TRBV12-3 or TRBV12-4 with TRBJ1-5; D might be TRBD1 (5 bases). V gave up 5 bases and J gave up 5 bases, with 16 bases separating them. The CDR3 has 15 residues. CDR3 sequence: CASSPSWGRDQPQHF. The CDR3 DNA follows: TGTGCCAGCAGTCCCTCCTGGGGGAGGGATCAGCCCCAGCATTTT.